One and the same sample provided the 16 T cell receptor beta chains below, sequenced in a study of blood T cell repertoires in COVID-19. Sequencing used immunoSEQ multiplex PCR; TCRdb keeps in-frame clones, though not all of them. In the table there are about 240,000 clones, around nine tenths of which are singletons. Sequenced: peripheral blood. The receptors here all came from a woman in her seventies with active or convalescent COVID-19.

The rearrangement joins TRBV13 to TRBJ2-3, with 9 positions matching TRBD2. CDR3 length: 20 amino acids. CDR1 is PRHDT and CDR2 is FYEKMQ in the germline V gene (reference sequence). V gave up 0 bases and J gave up 0 bases; unmatched junction bases: 13. CDR3 coding DNA: TGTGCCAGCAGCTTAGGGGGAGCGGGGGGCGGATCCCCTAGCACAGATACGCAGTATTTT. This gives the protein CASSLGGAGGGSPSTDTQYF.

The rearrangement links TRBV5-1 to TRBJ2-5, with 11 bases lining up with TRBD2. The germline V gene encodes CDR1 SGHRS and CDR2 YFSETQ. The CDR3 totals 16 residues. The junction had 8 bases not matched to a gene; V was cut back by 4 bases and J by 3 bases. This CDR3 is CASSGSSGGSEETQYF. The CDR3, as DNA: TGCGCCAGCAGCGGATCTAGCGGGGGGAGTGAAGAGACCCAGTACTTC.

The chain combines TRBV12-5 with TRBJ1-1; no firm D call. The CDR3 sequence is 15 residues long. The germline gives CDR1 LGHNT, CDR2 FRNRAP. With 7 bases removed from V and 1 base from J, the gap between germline ends came to 16 bases. The CDR3 region has the DNA TGTGCTAGTGTTAGGGAGCTAGGCCCGAACACTGAAGCTTTCTTT. As protein: CASVRELGPNTEAFF.

The chain employs TRBV7-2 and TRBJ2-7; 7 bases map to TRBD2. The V segment lost 5 bases and the J segment 4 bases; nucleotides outside the gene matches: 11. Germline CDR1 reads SGHTA; CDR2 reads FQGNSA. This CDR3 has 15 residues. CDR3 protein: CASSVDRGVWYEQYF. CDR3 nucleotide sequence: TGTGCCAGCAGCGTGGACCGGGGGGTCTGGTACGAGCAGTACTTC.

The chain employs TRBV27 and TRBJ2-7; 8 nucleotides agree with TRBD1. Germline lookup yields CDR1 MNHEY and CDR2 SMNVEV (reference sequence). Unmatched junction bases numbered 8, after V lost 5 bases and J lost 2 bases. CDR3 length equals 15 residues. The CDR3 loop is CASSPTRQGTYEQYF. For the CDR3, the DNA is TGTGCCAGCAGTCCAACCCGACAGGGGACCTACGAGCAGTACTTC.

This chain joins TRBV5-1 and TRBJ1-6, with a possible D match to TRBD1 (5 bases). Germline V gene data show CDR1 as SGHRS and CDR2 as YFSETQ. V lost 0 bases to trimming and J lost 9 bases, with 7 bases between them. This CDR3 has 13 amino acids. CDR3 nucleotide sequence: TGCGCCAGCAGCTTGGACAGGCGTTCACCCCTCCACTTT. Translated, it gives CASSLDRRSPLHF.

This chain uses TRBV28 with TRBJ1-4; 9 positions agree with TRBD1. CDR1 and CDR2 from the germline V gene are MDHEN and SYDVKM. This CDR3 spans 14 amino acids. J was trimmed by 8 bases and V by 5 bases; bases with no gene match: 6. This CDR3 is CASSPGQGREKLFF. CDR3 nucleotides: TGTGCCAGCAGTCCGGGACAGGGTCGAGAAAAACTGTTTTTT.

The chain is built from TRBV14 and TRBJ1-1; D gene ambiguous. The germline V gene has CDR1 SGHDN and CDR2 FVKESK. V was shortened by 1 base and J by 8 bases, with 17 bases between the two germline ends. This CDR3 contains 15 residues. This CDR3 reads CASSQVGPKLAEAFF. The CDR3, as DNA: TGTGCCAGCAGCCAAGTCGGACCGAAACTAGCAGAAGCTTTCTTT.

This sequence joins TRBV6-2 or TRBV6-3 and TRBJ2-1; 9 nucleotides match TRBD2. This CDR3 is built from 17 residues. Trimming took 1 base from V and 8 from J; bases not matched to a gene: 12. The germline V gene has CDR1 MNHEY and CDR2 SVGEGT. CDR3 sequence: CASSYWRGQRGAHEQFF. DNA for the CDR3: TGTGCCAGCAGTTACTGGAGGGGCCAGCGGGGGGCGCATGAGCAGTTCTTC.

The J gene is TRBJ2-3, the V gene TRBV5-4; TRBD1 aligns across 9 bases. Trimming cost V 3 bases and J 3 bases; bases outside gene matches: 8. Germline V gives CDR1 SGHNT, CDR2 YYREEE (reference sequence). This CDR3 spans 16 amino acids. The CDR3 coding sequence is TGTGCCAGCAGCTATGGAGTTGGACAGGGGACAGATACGCAGTATTTT. Protein: CASSYGVGQGTDTQYF.

This clone was found once. The J gene is TRBJ1-6, the V gene TRBV4-3, with 10 positions matching TRBD1. CDR3 length: 16 amino acids. V trimming: 6 bases; J trimming: 8 bases; junction bases outside the gene matches: 10. Germline lookup yields CDR1 LGHNA and CDR2 YSLEER. The CDR3 here is CASRHDYGTGDSPLHF. The DNA for the CDR3 is TGCGCCAGCAGACACGATTACGGGACAGGGGATTCACCCCTCCACTTT.

This chain uses TRBV19 with TRBJ1-4; TRBD1 might be the D (6 bases). Trimming took 1 base from V and 7 from J, leaving 10 bases between them. This CDR3 region has 14 residues. Per germline, CDR1 LNHDA and CDR2 SQIVND (reference sequence). This chain's CDR3 is CASSIGTVFEKLFF. The CDR3 nucleotides read TGTGCCAGTAGTATAGGGACAGTCTTTGAAAAACTGTTTTTT.

This sequence joins TRBV6-5 and TRBJ1-2; the D gene is possibly TRBD1 (6 bases). The CDR3 runs 13 residues. Germline values: CDR1 MNHEY, CDR2 SVGAGI. The V end was cut by 5 bases, the J end by 6 bases, with 13 bases between. CDR3 coding DNA: TGTGCCAGCAGTAACACAGGGTGGGATGGCTACACCTTC. As protein: CASSNTGWDGYTF.

Concerning this clone: Other DNA sequences in the sample encode the same CDR3. The rearrangement uses TRBV18 and TRBJ1-2; TRBD1 aligns across 7 bases. The trim removed 6 bases at V and 2 bases at J, leaving 3 bases unmatched. The CDR3 runs to 13 residues. Looked up from germline, CDR1 is KGHSH and CDR2 is LQKENI. This chain's CDR3 is CASSPGQNYGYTF. The CDR3 coding sequence is TGTGCCAGCTCCCCGGGACAGAACTATGGCTACACCTTC.

The V gene is TRBV6-6, the J gene TRBJ1-5, with D possibly being TRBD1 (5 bases). There are 14 residues in the CDR3. Trimming stripped 5 bases from V and 3 bases from J, with 11 bases between. Germline CDR1 and CDR2: MNHNY and SVGAGI (reference sequence). DNA for the CDR3: TGTGCCAGCAGTCCTCAGGGCAACAATCAGCCCCAGCATTTT. This codes for CASSPQGNNQPQHF.

V is TRBV4-3 and J is TRBJ2-2; perhaps TRBD2 as D (7 bases). CDR1 and CDR2 (germline): LGHNA, YSLEER. V was trimmed by 4 bases and J by 4 bases, leaving 13 bases between them. The CDR3 runs to 15 residues. This chain's CDR3 is CASSPRGGGTGELFF. The CDR3 nucleotides are TGCGCCAGCAGCCCCAGGGGCGGGGGCACCGGGGAGCTGTTTTTT.